Listed below are T cell receptor beta chains from one sample, sequenced in a study of shared T cell receptors in the human thymus. TCRdb's copy holds only in-frame clones and misses some; the assay was immunoSEQ multiplex PCR. The sample holds about 610,000 clones, 85% to 90% seen once. These data were also filed under a second study, of human thymus T cells.

The sample was thymocytes. These receptor sequences come from a boy under two years old with a congenital heart defect. CDR3s include the opening cysteine and the closing phenylalanine or tryptophan. D genes are given only for firm matches. Part of the rows lack a size; the others show once, few, many or a class for expanded clones.

>TRBD2|TRBJ2-7|-|TRBV4-1
CASSQASGSRYEQYF
TGCGCCAGCAGCCAAGCAAGCGGGAGCCGCTACGAGCAGTACTTC
>TRBD2|TRBJ2-1|-|TRBV10-2
CASSVSGRGLSNEQFF
TGCGCCAGCAGTGTTAGCGGGAGGGGTCTAAGCAATGAGCAGTTCTTC
>-|TRBJ1-1|-|TRBV28
CASSDRNTEAFF
TGTGCCAGCAGTGACAGGAACACTGAAGCTTTCTTT
>TRBD2|TRBJ2-3|-|TRBV2
CASSGLAGASDTQYF
TGTGCCAGCAGCGGACTAGCGGGAGCGTCAGATACGCAGTATTTT
>-|TRBJ2-5|-|TRBV11-3
CASSWEGGLQETQYF
TGTGCCAGCAGCTGGGAGGGGGGGCTCCAAGAGACCCAGTACTTC
>TRBD2|TRBJ2-5|-|TRBV27
CASSSPSLAGGLRKETQYF
TGTGCCAGCAGTTCGCCGTCACTAGCGGGAGGGCTCCGAAAAGAGACCCAGTACTTC
>TRBD2|TRBJ2-3|-|TRBV9
CASSEGGLGATDTQYF
TGTGCCAGCAGCGAAGGGGGACTAGGAGCGACAGATACGCAGTATTTT
>-|TRBJ2-5|-|TRBV18
CASSPSPGRTETQYF
TGTGCCAGCTCACCATCCCCAGGGAGGACCGAGACCCAGTACTTC
>-|TRBJ2-2|-|TRBV7-6
CASSLVCRGANTGELFF
TGTGCCAGCAGCTTAGTCTGCAGGGGCGCGAACACCGGGGAGCTGTTTTTT
>TRBD2|TRBJ2-2|-|TRBV27
CASSFRGRAAGELFF
TGTGCCAGCAGTTTCCGCGGGAGGGCGGCCGGGGAGCTGTTTTTT
>TRBD1|TRBJ1-5|-|TRBV5-6
CASSLRQGIQPQHF
TGTGCCAGCAGCTTGAGACAGGGGATCCAGCCCCAGCATTTT
>-|TRBJ1-5|-|TRBV7-8
CASSPMPGLGQPQHF
TGTGCCAGCAGCCCGATGCCAGGGTTGGGTCAGCCCCAGCATTTT
>-|TRBJ1-1|few|TRBV6-5
CASSEGGFLEAFF
TGTGCCAGCAGTGAAGGAGGGTTCCTCGAAGCTTTCTTT
>-|TRBJ2-3|-|TRBV21-1
CASSKLAGVDTQYF
TGTGCCAGCAGCAAACTAGCGGGAGTAGATACGCAGTATTTT
>TRBD1|TRBJ1-1|-|TRBV28
CASSLWESKGQVEDTEAFF
TGTGCCAGCAGTTTATGGGAAAGTAAGGGACAGGTAGAGGACACTGAAGCTTTCTTT
>TRBD1|TRBJ2-1|-|TRBV29-1
CSAGTGSYNEQFF
TGCAGCGCCGGGACAGGCTCCTACAATGAGCAGTTCTTC
>TRBD2|TRBJ2-5|-|TRBV28
CASSAQREGGPQYF
TGTGCCAGCAGTGCCCAGCGGGAGGGTGGGCCCCAGTACTTC
>TRBD1|TRBJ1-1|-|TRBV4-1
CASSWTGNTEAFF
TGCGCCAGCAGCTGGACAGGGAACACTGAAGCTTTCTTT
>TRBD1|TRBJ2-7|-|TRBV6-6
CASSPPGTGGNEQYF
TGTGCCAGCAGTCCCCCCGGGACAGGGGGCAACGAGCAGTACTTC
>TRBD1|TRBJ2-4|-|TRBV14
CASSPAGTGRAKNIQYF
TGTGCCAGCAGCCCCGCCGGGACAGGGCGAGCCAAAAACATTCAGTACTTC
>-|TRBJ2-5|once|TRBV9
CASSVRGWSQETQYF
TGTGCCAGCAGCGTAAGGGGCTGGAGCCAAGAGACCCAGTACTTC
>TRBD2|TRBJ2-1|few|TRBV7-9
CASSFPVPSGPSSYNEQFF
TGTGCCAGCAGCTTCCCAGTCCCTAGCGGGCCCAGCTCCTACAATGAGCAGTTCTTC
>TRBD2|TRBJ2-1|-|TRBV7-3
CASSLGPGTSHNEQFF
TGTGCCAGCAGCTTAGGGCCGGGGACTAGCCACAATGAGCAGTTCTTC
>TRBD2|TRBJ2-3|-|TRBV14
CASSQMSGGDTQYF
TGTGCCAGCAGCCAGATGTCGGGAGGCGATACGCAGTATTTT
>TRBD2|TRBJ2-5|once|TRBV30
CAWRETSGRAWETQYF
TGTGCCTGGAGGGAGACTAGCGGGAGGGCCTGGGAGACCCAGTACTTC
>-|TRBJ1-4|-|TRBV28
CASSLLGDGLGGITNEKLFF
TGTGCCAGCAGTTTACTGGGAGATGGCCTTGGGGGCATAACTAATGAAAAACTGTTTTTT
>-|TRBJ2-6|few|TRBV5-4
CASSHQGEGANVLTF
TGTGCCAGCAGCCATCAGGGCGAAGGGGCCAACGTCCTGACTTTC
>TRBD2|TRBJ2-1|-|TRBV4-3
CASSQNSGRGYNEQFF
TGCGCCAGCAGCCAAAATAGCGGGAGGGGGTACAATGAGCAGTTCTTC
>-|TRBJ2-5|-|TRBV19
CASSNRRQETQYF
TGTGCCAGTAGTAACAGAAGACAAGAGACCCAGTACTTC
>TRBD2|TRBJ2-7|-|TRBV5-4
CASSLILAGVFYEQYF
TGTGCCAGCAGCTTGATCCTAGCGGGAGTATTTTACGAGCAGTACTTC
>-|TRBJ1-1|-|TRBV19
CASSAPATGAFF
TGTGCCAGTAGCGCCCCCGCGACGGGGGCTTTCTTT
>-|TRBJ1-1|-|TRBV25-1
CASSEGDRSNTEAFF
TGTGCCAGCAGTGAGGGAGACAGGTCGAACACTGAAGCTTTCTTT
>-|TRBJ1-2|-|TRBV5-1
CASTRRGGGYGYTF
TGCGCCAGCACCCGTCGCGGGGGCGGGTATGGCTACACCTTC
>-|TRBJ1-2|-|TRBV6-1
CASSWDTTIFYGYTF
TGTGCCAGCAGTTGGGACACCACAATATTCTATGGCTACACCTTC
>TRBD2|TRBJ2-2|-|TRBV7-2
CASSLANSGTSGRPNTGELFF
TGTGCCAGCAGCTTAGCCAACTCGGGGACTAGCGGGCGCCCGAACACCGGGGAGCTGTTTTTT
>TRBD2|TRBJ2-5|-|TRBV25-1
CASEGLAGGETQYF
TGTGCCAGCGAAGGACTAGCGGGAGGGGAGACCCAGTACTTC
>-|TRBJ1-2|-|TRBV9
CASSTTGCGYTF
TGTGCCAGCAGCACAACAGGGTGCGGCTACACCTTC
>-|TRBJ2-5|-|TRBV7-2
CASSLRLEQETQYF
TGTGCCAGCAGCCTGCGACTAGAACAAGAGACCCAGTACTTC
>-|TRBJ1-1|-|TRBV5-1
CASSFKNTEAFF
TGCGCCAGCAGCTTTAAGAACACTGAAGCTTTCTTT
>-|TRBJ2-5|-|TRBV6-5
CASRSGWKETQYF
TGTGCCAGCAGGTCCGGGTGGAAAGAGACCCAGTACTTC
>-|TRBJ2-3|few|TRBV10-1
CASSESGGPEGTDTQYF
TGCGCCAGCAGTGAGTCAGGCGGGCCGGAGGGCACAGATACGCAGTATTTT
>-|TRBJ2-2|once|TRBV27
CASRRSSSLSGRTGELFF
TGTGCCAGCAGGAGGAGCTCCTCCCTGAGCGGAAGAACCGGGGAGCTGTTTTTT
>TRBD2|TRBJ2-7|-|TRBV27
CASSPSGRDYLYEQYF
TGTGCCAGCAGTCCCTCCGGTCGGGACTACCTCTACGAGCAGTACTTC
>-|TRBJ1-2|-|TRBV27
CASSSGSGGSYTF
TGTGCCAGCAGTTCCGGGTCAGGAGGGAGCTACACCTTC